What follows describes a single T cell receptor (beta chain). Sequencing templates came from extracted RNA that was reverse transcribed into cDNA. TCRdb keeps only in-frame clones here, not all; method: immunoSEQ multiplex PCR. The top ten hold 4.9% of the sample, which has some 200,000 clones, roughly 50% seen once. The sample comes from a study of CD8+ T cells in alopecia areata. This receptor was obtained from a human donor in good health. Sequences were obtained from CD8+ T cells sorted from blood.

Written as DNA, the CDR3 is TGTGCCAGCAGCTCCGGACGCAGCTCCTATAATTCACCCCTCCACTTT. This encodes CASSSGRSSYNSPLHF. The chain uses TRBV5-6 and TRBJ1-6; D unclear. From germline, CDR1 is SGHDT and CDR2 YYEEEE. The CDR3 is 16 residues long. V shed 3 bases and J shed 0 bases, with 10 bases lying between them.